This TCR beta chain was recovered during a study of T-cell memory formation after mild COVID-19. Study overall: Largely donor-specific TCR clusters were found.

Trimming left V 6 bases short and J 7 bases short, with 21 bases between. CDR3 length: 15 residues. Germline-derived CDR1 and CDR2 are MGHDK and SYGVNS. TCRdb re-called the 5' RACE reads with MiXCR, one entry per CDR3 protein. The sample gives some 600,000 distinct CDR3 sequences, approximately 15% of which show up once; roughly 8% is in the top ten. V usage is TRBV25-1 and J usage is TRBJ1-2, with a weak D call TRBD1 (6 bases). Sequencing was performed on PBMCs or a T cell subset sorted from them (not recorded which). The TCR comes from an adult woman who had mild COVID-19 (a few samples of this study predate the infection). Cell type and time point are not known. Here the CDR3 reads CASRETHGGRGGYTF. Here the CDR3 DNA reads TGTGCCAGCAGAGAGACACACGGGGGCAGGGGTGGCTACACCTTC.